Listed below are T cell receptor beta chains from one sample, sequenced in a study of blood T cell repertoires in COVID-19. Sequenced by immunoSEQ multiplex PCR; TCRdb stores in-frame clones only, minus some. The repertoire has 160,000 or so clones, approximately 80% of them found once; the top ten carry under 0.75%. Material for sequencing was peripheral blood. These receptors originate from a man aged 55-75 years with acute or convalescent COVID-19. The CDR3 runs from the conserved cysteine through the conserved F or W. The order of the fields is CDR3 length, J gene, V gene, D gene, clone size, CDR3 DNA, CDR3 protein. A D gene is named only where the DNA matches it firmly. Clone size, where shown, is once, few, many, or a class for clones that have expanded.

cdr3_length: 16
j_call: TRBJ2-7
v_call: TRBV10-2
d_call: .
clone_size: .
cdr3_nt: TGCGCCAGCAGTGACCCCGGAGGGTCGGCTGGCTACGAGCAGTACTTC
cdr3_aa: CASSDPGGSAGYEQYF

cdr3_length: 16
j_call: TRBJ2-7
v_call: TRBV28
d_call: .
clone_size: .
cdr3_nt: TGTGCCAGCGGACAGACCGGGACAACGAGCTCCTACGAGCAGTACTTC
cdr3_aa: CASGQTGTTSSYEQYF

cdr3_length: 17
j_call: TRBJ2-5
v_call: TRBV3-1/TRBV3-2
d_call: TRBD1
clone_size: .
cdr3_nt: TGTGCCAGCAGCCAAGGGCCGGGACAGGGCCTGCAAGAGACCCAGTACTTC
cdr3_aa: CASSQGPGQGLQETQYF

cdr3_length: 15
j_call: TRBJ1-3
v_call: TRBV6-5
d_call: TRBD1
clone_size: .
cdr3_nt: TGTGCCAGCAGGACACAGGGGTTGACGGGAAACACCATATATTTT
cdr3_aa: CASRTQGLTGNTIYF

cdr3_length: 15
j_call: TRBJ2-7
v_call: TRBV12-2
d_call: .
clone_size: .
cdr3_nt: TGTGCAAGTCGCAGGGCGGGCCTAGCAGCTCCCGAGCAGTACTTC
cdr3_aa: CASRRAGLAAPEQYF

cdr3_length: 13
j_call: TRBJ1-2
v_call: TRBV5-1
d_call: TRBD1
clone_size: .
cdr3_nt: TGCGCCAGCAGCCGGGGGACAGGCGATGGCTACACCTTC
cdr3_aa: CASSRGTGDGYTF

cdr3_length: 16
j_call: TRBJ1-1
v_call: TRBV11-2
d_call: TRBD1
clone_size: once
cdr3_nt: TGTGCCAGCACCCCTCGGACAGGCCCGGTGAACACTGAAGCTTTCTTT
cdr3_aa: CASTPRTGPVNTEAFF

cdr3_length: 16
j_call: TRBJ2-7
v_call: TRBV5-1
d_call: .
clone_size: .
cdr3_nt: TGCGCCAGCAGCTTGTCGGGGGGCTTTACTTCCTACGAGCAGTACTTC
cdr3_aa: CASSLSGGFTSYEQYF

cdr3_length: 15
j_call: TRBJ2-3
v_call: TRBV7-2
d_call: TRBD2
clone_size: few
cdr3_nt: TGTGCCAGCAGCTTAGGTAGCGGGGGCTTAGATACGCAGTATTTT
cdr3_aa: CASSLGSGGLDTQYF

cdr3_length: 13
j_call: TRBJ2-1
v_call: TRBV7-2
d_call: .
clone_size: .
cdr3_nt: TGTGCCAGCAGCTTAGCCCCCAGGGGTGAGCAGTTCTTC
cdr3_aa: CASSLAPRGEQFF

cdr3_length: 15
j_call: TRBJ1-6
v_call: TRBV2
d_call: TRBD1
clone_size: .
cdr3_nt: TGTGCCAGCAGTGAAAGAGGGGGCGCGAATTCACCCCTCCACTTT
cdr3_aa: CASSERGGANSPLHF

cdr3_length: 15
j_call: TRBJ2-5
v_call: TRBV7-8
d_call: .
clone_size: .
cdr3_nt: TGTGCCAGCAGCTTCGCGGGGAGGTTAGGAGAGACCCAGTACTTC
cdr3_aa: CASSFAGRLGETQYF

cdr3_length: 14
j_call: TRBJ1-5
v_call: TRBV6-5
d_call: .
clone_size: .
cdr3_nt: TGTGCCAGCAGCTCAGACAGGCTCAATCAGCCCCAGCATTTT
cdr3_aa: CASSSDRLNQPQHF

cdr3_length: 16
j_call: TRBJ2-7
v_call: TRBV7-2
d_call: TRBD2
clone_size: .
cdr3_nt: TGTGCCAGCAGCTTAGGATCTAGCGGGGGATACTACGAGCAGTACTTC
cdr3_aa: CASSLGSSGGYYEQYF

cdr3_length: 15
j_call: TRBJ1-2
v_call: TRBV15
d_call: .
clone_size: .
cdr3_nt: TGTGCCACCAGCAGAGGGGCACAGAAAAACTATGGCTACACCTTC
cdr3_aa: CATSRGAQKNYGYTF

cdr3_length: 13
j_call: TRBJ2-3
v_call: TRBV19
d_call: .
clone_size: few
cdr3_nt: TGTGCCAGTAGTAGTGAGGTCACAGATACGCAGTATTTT
cdr3_aa: CASSSEVTDTQYF

cdr3_length: 15
j_call: TRBJ1-4
v_call: TRBV11-2
d_call: .
clone_size: few
cdr3_nt: TGTGCCAGCAGCCACCGTGGCAGGGGTTTAGAAAAACTGTTTTTT
cdr3_aa: CASSHRGRGLEKLFF

cdr3_length: 14
j_call: TRBJ2-3
v_call: TRBV5-4
d_call: .
clone_size: .
cdr3_nt: TGTGCCAGCGGCTGGGGGGGCAACACAGATACGCAGTATTTT
cdr3_aa: CASGWGGNTDTQYF

cdr3_length: 14
j_call: TRBJ2-2
v_call: TRBV19
d_call: .
clone_size: .
cdr3_nt: TGTGCCAGTAGACAACTAGTTGACACCGGGGAGCTGTTTTTT
cdr3_aa: CASRQLVDTGELFF

cdr3_length: 15
j_call: TRBJ1-2
v_call: TRBV14
d_call: TRBD1
clone_size: .
cdr3_nt: TGTGCCAGCAGCCAAGGGGCAGGGGGCGGCTATGGCTACACCTTC
cdr3_aa: CASSQGAGGGYGYTF

cdr3_length: 16
j_call: TRBJ2-1
v_call: TRBV4-2
d_call: TRBD2
clone_size: .
cdr3_nt: TGTGCCAGCAGCTCTTTACCGGGACTATACGTGGATGAGCAGTTCTTC
cdr3_aa: CASSSLPGLYVDEQFF

cdr3_length: 13
j_call: TRBJ2-5
v_call: TRBV7-8
d_call: TRBD2
clone_size: .
cdr3_nt: TGTGCCAGCAGCCCGGGACTACAGGAGACCCAGTACTTC
cdr3_aa: CASSPGLQETQYF

cdr3_length: 13
j_call: TRBJ1-2
v_call: TRBV3-1/TRBV3-2
d_call: .
clone_size: .
cdr3_nt: TGTGCCAGCAGTCCCGACGGGGATTATGGCTACACCTTC
cdr3_aa: CASSPDGDYGYTF

cdr3_length: 13
j_call: TRBJ2-5
v_call: TRBV7-6
d_call: TRBD2
clone_size: .
cdr3_nt: TGTGCCAGCAGCGGGACTAGTCGAGAGACCCAGTACTTC
cdr3_aa: CASSGTSRETQYF

cdr3_length: 14
j_call: TRBJ1-5
v_call: TRBV27
d_call: .
clone_size: .
cdr3_nt: TGTGCCAGCTTACCCGAGTATAGCAATCAGCCCCAGCATTTT
cdr3_aa: CASLPEYSNQPQHF

cdr3_length: 13
j_call: TRBJ1-5
v_call: TRBV29-1
d_call: .
clone_size: .
cdr3_nt: TGCAGCGTTGAAATTCGGGGGACGGGGGTCCAGCATTTT
cdr3_aa: CSVEIRGTGVQHF